This T cell receptor (beta chain) was recovered during a study of blood T cell repertoires in COVID-19. Study details: Samples taken during acute and convalescent COVID-19 were collected in the United States, Italy and Spain.

Germline values: CDR1 MDHEN, CDR2 SYDVKM. The CDR3 runs to 17 residues. The V gene lost 6 bases and the J gene lost 2 bases, with 23 bases spanning the gap. Enrolled during active infection, Seattle patients were then followed longitudinally. Produced via immunoSEQ multiplex PCR; TCRdb's table is partial and in-frame only. The table records approximately 46,000 clones, about four fifths of them present only once. The clonotype was recovered from a woman of 80 years or more with COVID-19, enrolled during active disease. J is TRBJ2-7 and V is TRBV28; the D gene is possibly TRBD1 (5 bases). Source material: peripheral blood. CDR3 sequence: CASRPVVVGAVAYEQYF. DNA for the CDR3: TGTGCCAGCAGACCCGTCGTGGTAGGGGCGGTTGCCTACGAGCAGTACTTC.